This T cell receptor (beta chain) came from a study of blood T cell repertoires in COVID-19 (dated by TCRdb to about 2020). Looking at the study overall: Samples covering the acute and convalescent phases of COVID-19 were provided by collaborators in the United States, Italy and Spain. The material from the prospective study consisted of cDNA or gDNA derived from T cells, B-cell-depleted T cells, or PBMCs. Subjects who had been exposed to COVID-19, were actively infected with it, or had recovered from it provided the deeply sampled blood TCRbeta repertoires that made up the dataset. The repertoires were made available in a free public database intended to serve as a resource for research on the immune response to SARS-CoV-2. Samples came from the ongoing ImmuneRACE study (first 160 participants) plus 1,254 subjects from 6 global collaborators. The sample metadata nearly always contained a de-identified subject ID, COVID-19 status, age in years and sex. Where HLA class I and class II types were available, the types were taken from metadata supplied by the sample provider, not from assay-based typing. Study-level results and caveats: The amount of clinical and demographic metadata varied by source and participant and was provided uncurated.

Each collaborating institution followed its own protocols to collect whole blood in K2EDTA tubes. For TCRbeta analysis, collaborators shipped samples in one of three forms: frozen whole blood, isolated PBMCs, or DNA extracted from either of those sample types. TCRbeta CDR3 regions were amplified from genomic DNA by means of the immunoSEQ Assay, a bias-controlled multiplex PCR. From the authors' description of their analysis: Within the assay, amplification of reference gene primers was used to estimate how many nucleated cells each sample contained. Sequence reads were collapsed and filtered to measure the absolute abundance of every unique TCRbeta CDR3 rearrangement. For each sample, productive Simpson clonality was calculated by taking the square root of Simpson's diversity index across productive rearrangements. TCRdb holds this immuneACCESS table with in-frame rearrangements only. Some clones are missing; in checked studies, unresolved V genes explain under half, and the rest has no known cause. The V and J calls and clone size come from that table; D and trimming were worked out from the DNA. The sample table shows around 50,000 clones, and roughly 82% are seen once. The top ten hold 7% to 7.5% of the sample.

Taken from cysteine to phenylalanine, the CDR3 has 14 residues. Only the CDR3 region is kept as DNA, spanning 42 bases read in frame from base 1. Germline trimming amounts to 3 bases on V and 4 bases on J, with 3 as the count of junction bases outside the gene matches. The germline V gene (reference sequence) specifies DFQATT as CDR1 and SNEGSKA as CDR2. Details on this clone: Its antigen target is currently unknown. The input lacks base qualities; no much larger clone sits a single base away.

The chain employs TRBV20-1 and TRBJ1-5; TRBD1 lines up with 10 middle nucleotides. The material sequenced was peripheral blood. The sequence derives from a man between 40 and 49 years old with acute or convalescent COVID-19. The DNA reads TGCAGTGCTAGTGGGGACAGGGGAAATCAGCCCCAGCATTTT. It translates as CSASGDRGNQPQHF.